This TCR beta chain was identified during a study of PD-1 blockade in classical Hodgkin lymphoma (dated by TCRdb to the early 2020s). Context from the whole study: Nivolumab dosing was 3 mg/kg intravenously every 2 weeks, continuing until either disease progression or unacceptable toxicity. To define a peripheral blood immune signature of response to PD-1 blockade in classical Hodgkin lymphoma, the study combined TCR beta sequencing with CyTOF.

Reading from cysteine to phenylalanine, the CDR3 counts 15 amino acids. The read is trimmed to its CDR3 DNA, 45 bases read in frame from base 1. From the germline V gene (reference sequence), CDR1 is SGHNT and CDR2 is YYREEE. Explained via the paper, the time point label denotes: cycle 4 day 1 (C4D1), after 6 weeks of nivolumab. All trial patients had relapsed after autologous stem cell transplantation, with cohorts A, B and C differing in prior brentuximab vedotin exposure. The trial cohort was composed of under 70 patients with relapsed/refractory classical Hodgkin lymphoma, for whom complete response, partial response or progressive disease was recorded as best overall response. Single-agent nivolumab was administered to trial patients in the multi-cohort phase II CheckMate 205 trial. An independent review committee assessed best overall response using the 2007 International Working Group response criteria. Trial PBMCs were obtained immediately prior to nivolumab initiation (C1D1) and on therapy at cycle 2 day 1 and cycle 4 day 1. After peripheral blood was drawn into 8 mL Vacutainer Cell Preparation Tubes, PBMCs were isolated by centrifugation and then cryopreserved.

Genomic DNA was extracted with the Qiagen DNeasy kit from unsorted PBMCs and from negatively selected CD4+ and CD8+ fractions. TCR beta CDR3 regions were subjected to amplification by immunoSEQ multiplex PCR with primers that anneal to V and J segments. A synthetic immune receptor repertoire was used to minimize amplification bias, and any remaining bias was removed computationally after sequencing. In the original analysis: Repertoire diversity was quantified as the Shannon entropy index using custom Python scripts. Unsorted, CD4+ and CD8+ repertoires were analyzed separately, except in combined analyses where CD4+ and CD8+ sequences were merged in silico. A clone was considered expanded if an increase in frequency of at least 2-fold after treatment relative to C1D1 was found, and a pseudocount of 0.5 was applied to clones undetected at baseline. Singleton clones were defined as clones with 0 or 1 copy at C1D1, and non-singleton clones were defined as clones with 2 or more copies. Clones expanded in unsorted samples were labelled as CD4+, CD8+ or unknown by matching protein sequences in sorted samples from the same patient. Wilcoxon tests were applied to paired samples to test diversity changes from C1D1 to C4D1. The source is immuneACCESS, and TCRdb retained only in-frame sequences with V and J called. Part of the clones is not carried over; for the studies checked, unresolved V genes explain less than half of this, and the remainder is unexplained. V and J calls plus clone size are reproduced from that table; the DNA served to infer D and trimming. In this sample the table shows several thousand clones, roughly 80% of which occur a single time. The top ten constitute roughly 30% of the sample.

As to this clone: Its binding antigen is unknown. Relative to the germline gene, one junction end is altered; a read error may explain this.

General findings and caveats noted by the study authors: Trial patients achieving complete response had baseline diversity similar to newly diagnosed patients, whereas partial responders and progressors had significantly lower diversity. A significant rise by C4D1 was seen in CD4+ but not CD8+ TCR diversity (p=0.0027 vs p=0.16), with the rise being most apparent in complete responders (p=0.02). Newly diagnosed patients were reported to have lower baseline TCR diversity than healthy donors, and relapsed/refractory patients were reported to have lower baseline TCR diversity still. Only a single clinical trial cohort was studied, and what caused the repertoire differences, possibly disease activity or prior therapy, remained undefined. Diversity was lower in patients who began nivolumab less than 1 year after ASCT, so these patients were left out of later analyses to avoid confounding by immune reconstitution.

The V and J segments used are TRBV5-4 and TRBJ2-7; 9 of the junction bases match TRBD2. This sample comprised peripheral blood mononuclear cells (PBMCs), obtained before the fourth cycle of nivolumab. The clonotype was recovered from a human donor with classical Hodgkin lymphoma. The CDR3 region: CASSLPSGASDEQYF. The bases are TGTGCCAGCAGCTTGCCTAGCGGGGCCTCCGACGAGCAGTACTTC.